This entry lists 22 T cell receptor beta chains sequenced from one sample in a study of shared clonotypes between healthy human individuals. Sequencing used immunoSEQ multiplex PCR; TCRdb keeps in-frame clones, though not all of them. The sample contains 2,100,000 or so clones, around 95% of which appear only once. Sequences were obtained from naive CD4+ T cells sorted from blood. Specified subset: CD45RA+ positively selected. All receptors come from a man aged 18 to 29 in good health.

CDR3 sequence reads: CATLMGQGTDTQYF. DNA of the CDR3: TGTGCCACCCTCATGGGACAGGGAACAGATACGCAGTATTTT. The J gene is TRBJ2-3, the V gene TRBV6-1; TRBD1 agrees at 9 bases. The J segment lost 3 bases and the V segment lost 10 bases, leaving 8 bases of the junction unmatched. Germline CDR1 and CDR2: MNHNS and SASEGT. CDR3 length: 14 amino acids.

V and J are TRBV5-1 and TRBJ1-1; 7 bases line up with TRBD1. The CDR3 runs 16 residues. Trimming at V came to 4 bases and at J to 3 bases, leaving 12 bases not matched to a gene. The V gene's germline CDR1 is SGHRS and CDR2 YFSETQ. The CDR3 coding sequence is TGCGCCAGCAGCATCCAAACCCAGGGGGTGGACACTGAAGCTTTCTTT. Protein: CASSIQTQGVDTEAFF.

The rearrangement links TRBV10-1 to TRBJ2-2, with a weak D call TRBD2 (5 bases). CDR1 WNHNN and CDR2 SYGVQD come from the germline V gene (reference sequence). The CDR3 length is 15 residues. Trimming left V 0 bases short and J 7 bases short, with 12 bases between. CDR3: CASSESRVFGGELFF. The CDR3 region has the DNA TGCGCCAGCAGTGAGTCGAGGGTCTTCGGCGGGGAGCTGTTTTTT.

V is TRBV19 and J is TRBJ2-1; 8 bases map to TRBD1. With 10 bases clipped from V and 5 bases from J, the junction kept 13 bases outside the gene matches. This CDR3 is 15 amino acids long. Germline values: CDR1 LNHDA, CDR2 SQIVND (reference sequence). The CDR3 DNA is TGTGCCATTTCGGGCGGGACACAGGGGGACAATGAGCAGTTCTTC. Protein: CAISGGTQGDNEQFF.

As concerns this clone: The identical CDR3 is also encoded by other nucleotide sequences in the sample. The chain carries TRBV5-1 and TRBJ2-7; the D call may be TRBD1 or TRBD2 (5 bases each). Germline V gene lookup returns CDR1 SGHRS and CDR2 YFSETQ. This CDR3 comprises 13 residues. Trimming removed 4 bases at V and 2 bases at J, with 10 bases between. The CDR3 DNA follows: TGCGCCAGCAGCACGCAGGGACCCTACGAGCAGTACTTC. Protein sequence: CASSTQGPYEQYF.

The chain links TRBV27 to TRBJ2-5, with D possibly called TRBD1 or TRBD2 (5 bases each). V shed 6 bases and J shed 2 bases, with 16 bases lying between them. The V gene's germline CDR1 is MNHEY and CDR2 SMNVEV (reference sequence). This CDR3 is 15 amino acids long. The CDR3 loop reads CASRLGRVLQETQYF. CDR3 bases: TGTGCCAGCAGGTTGGGGCGGGTGTTACAAGAGACCCAGTACTTC.

Of note for this clone: At the DNA level, this CDR3 is encoded by other sequences in the same sample as well. The chain couples TRBV7-3 to TRBJ1-6, with D tentatively TRBD1 (5 bases). Trimming took off 2 bases at V and 7 bases at J, with 6 bases between the two ends. Germline values: CDR1 SGHTA, CDR2 FQGTGA. This CDR3 has 13 residues. The CDR3 protein is CASSLGGNSPLHF. CDR3 in DNA: TGTGCCAGCAGCTTAGGGGGGAATTCACCCCTCCACTTT.

The chain has TRBV19 and TRBJ2-1; D is possibly TRBD2 (6 bases). CDR1 is LNHDA and CDR2 is SQIVND in the germline V gene (reference sequence). The CDR3 runs 16 residues. Trimming pared 5 bases from V and 5 bases from J, leaving 19 bases between. CDR3 sequence reads: CASSHSLPGLHNEQFF. The CDR3 region has the DNA TGTGCCAGTAGTCACTCCTTACCGGGACTTCACAATGAGCAGTTCTTC.

The gene calls are TRBV5-5 and TRBJ1-6, with 7 bases identical to TRBD1. The J segment lost 7 bases and the V segment lost 4 bases, leaving 5 bases of the junction unmatched. Germline V gene sequence: CDR1 SGHKS, CDR2 YYEKEE (reference sequence). The CDR3 has 14 residues. CDR3 sequence reads: CASSLGTANSPLHF. The CDR3 DNA reads TGTGCCAGCAGCCTCGGGACAGCCAATTCACCCCTCCACTTT.

J is TRBJ1-2 and V is TRBV6-6; no firm D call. This CDR3 region has 15 residues. V was shortened by 2 bases and J by 4 bases, with 14 bases between the two germline ends. Germline V gene lookup returns CDR1 MNHNY and CDR2 SVGAGI (reference sequence). Here the CDR3 reads CASSYGLEKGYGYTF. The DNA for the CDR3 is TGTGCCAGCAGTTACGGGCTCGAGAAGGGCTATGGCTACACCTTC.

This chain uses TRBV28 with TRBJ1-2; D unclear. Germline V gene lookup returns CDR1 MDHEN and CDR2 SYDVKM. V lost 5 bases and J lost 5, with 15 bases in between. This CDR3 has 14 residues. Here the CDR3 reads CASSQAIPRYGYTF. CDR3 nucleotide sequence: TGTGCCAGCAGTCAAGCTATCCCAAGGTATGGCTACACCTTC.

This clone was counted a single time. The chain carries TRBV6-1 and TRBJ1-4; D gene ambiguous. The CDR3 contains 13 residues. Germline V gene sequence: CDR1 MNHNS, CDR2 SASEGT. V lost 8 bases to trimming and J lost 6 bases, with 13 bases between them. The CDR3 reads CASSRELYEKLFF. The CDR3, as DNA: TGTGCCAGCTCGCGAGAGTTATATGAAAAACTGTTTTTT.

The rearrangement joins TRBV11-2 to TRBJ1-1; a weak D match, TRBD1 (6 bases). Germline CDR1 is SGHAT and CDR2 is FQNNGV. This CDR3 is built from 14 residues. Between the trimmed V and J ends, which lost 8 bases and 4 bases, there was a span of 17 bases. The CDR3 DNA reads TGTGCCAGCGCCCAGGGGAGGGGGGGCACTGAAGCTTTCTTT. Its protein is CASAQGRGGTEAFF.

This chain connects TRBV5-1 to TRBJ2-4, with D hard to call. Germline values: CDR1 SGHRS, CDR2 YFSETQ. There are 13 residues in the CDR3. Trimming pared 8 bases from V and 0 bases from J, leaving 9 bases between. The chain's CDR3 is CARLILAKNIQYF. CDR3 nucleotides: TGCGCCAGACTTATACTAGCCAAAAACATTCAGTACTTC.

The V call is TRBV27, the J call TRBJ2-2; D might be TRBD2 (5 bases). Germline-derived CDR1 and CDR2 are MNHEY and SMNVEV (reference sequence). Between the trimmed V and J ends, which lost 2 bases and 7 bases, there was a span of 11 bases. The CDR3 spans 14 residues. The CDR3 sequence: CASSLGAANGELFF. CDR3 DNA: TGTGCCAGCAGTTTAGGAGCGGCTAACGGGGAGCTGTTTTTT.

The gene calls are TRBV5-1 and TRBJ2-1, with a possible D match to TRBD2 (5 bases). V shed 0 bases and J shed 12 bases, with 16 bases lying between them. The CDR3 sequence is 14 residues long. In germline, CDR1 is SGHRS, CDR2 YFSETQ. CDR3 nucleotide sequence: TGCGCCAGCAGCTTGGCCGGACTTAGACCGAGGCAGTTCTTC. As protein: CASSLAGLRPRQFF.

This sequence joins TRBV18 and TRBJ2-2; no clear D. Germline-derived CDR1 and CDR2 are KGHSH and LQKENI. The CDR3 covers 15 residues. Deletions cut 2 bases from V and 4 bases from J, with 11 bases between. CDR3 DNA sequence: TGTGCCAGCTCACCATCCATCACTCCCACCGGGGAGCTGTTTTTT. Amino acids: CASSPSITPTGELFF. Variable domain in full (rest from reference TRBV18 and TRBJ2-2): NAGVMQNPRHLVRRRGQEARLRCSPMKGHSHVYWYRQLPEEGLKFMVYLQKENIIDESGMPKERFSAEFPKEGPSILRIQQVVRGDSAAYFCASSPSITPTGELFFGEGSRLTVL.

V and J are TRBV18 and TRBJ2-3, with D perhaps matching TRBD1 or TRBD2 (5 bases each). Trimming left V 6 bases short and J 3 bases short, with 13 bases between. CDR3 length: 14 residues. CDR1 KGHSH and CDR2 LQKENI come from the germline V gene. CDR3 sequence (DNA): TGTGCCAGCTCCCTAAGGGACGGAACAGATACGCAGTATTTT. This encodes CASSLRDGTDTQYF.

The V and J genes are TRBV10-3 and TRBJ2-7; D might be TRBD2 (6 bases). The CDR3 is 15 amino acids. With 3 bases removed from V and 5 bases from J, the gap between germline ends came to 17 bases. Germline V CDR1 and CDR2: ENHRY, SYGVKD. Here the CDR3 DNA reads TGTGCCATCAGTGATCTCGGACTAAGGGGTAACGAGCAGTACTTC. Protein sequence: CAISDLGLRGNEQYF.

The rearrangement joins TRBV7-2 to TRBJ2-1; D is unresolved. V lost 1 base, J lost 7 bases, and 11 bases lay in between. The V gene's germline CDR1 is SGHTA and CDR2 FQGNSA. The CDR3 loop spans 14 amino acids. The CDR3: CASSLGSRRNEQFF. The CDR3 DNA sequence: TGTGCCAGCAGCTTAGGATCACGGCGTAATGAGCAGTTCTTC. Together with reference TRBV7-2 and TRBJ2-1, the CDR3 gives the full variable domain: GAGVSQSPSNKVTEKGKDVELRCDPISGHTALYWYRQSLGQGLEFLIYFQGNSAPDKSGLPSDRFSAERTGGSVSTLTIQRTQQEDSAVYLCASSLGSRRNEQFFGPGTRLTVL.

The chain employs TRBV5-1 and TRBJ1-4, with D unclear. Germline V gene lookup returns CDR1 SGHRS and CDR2 YFSETQ. The CDR3 is 14 amino acids. Deletions cut 1 base from V and 0 bases from J, with 4 bases between. The CDR3 DNA reads TGCGCCAGCAGCTTGTTCGCAACTAATGAAAAACTGTTTTTT. Its protein product is CASSLFATNEKLFF. The whole variable domain, filled in from reference TRBV5-1 and TRBJ1-4, reads KAGVTQTPRYLIKTRGQQVTLSCSPISGHRSVSWYQQTPGQGLQFLFEYFSETQRNKGNFPGRFSGRQFSNSRSEMNVSTLELGDSALYLCASSLFATNEKLFFGSGTQLSVL.

V is TRBV7-9 and J is TRBJ2-5; possible D gene TRBD2, 6 bases. The CDR3 consists of 15 residues. The V gene's germline CDR1 is SEHNR and CDR2 FQNEAQ (reference sequence). V lost 5 bases and J lost 2, with 15 bases in between. CDR3 region: CASSRHSGTQETQYF. The DNA for the CDR3 is TGTGCCAGCAGCCGGCATTCGGGGACTCAAGAGACCCAGTACTTC.